This T cell receptor beta chain was recovered during a study of blood T cell repertoires in COVID-19. Study at large: Sites across the United States, Italy and Spain contributed samples from acute and convalescent COVID-19.

CDR3 length: 12 amino acids. With 0 bases removed from V and 11 bases from J, the gap between germline ends came to 10 bases. CDR1 is SGHAT and CDR2 is FQNNGV in the germline V gene. Followed longitudinally, the Seattle patients had been enrolled during active infection. Methods used by the authors: Amplification of reference gene primers was used by the study to estimate nucleated cell counts. Profiling relied on immunoSEQ multiplex PCR, and the TCRdb table lists in-frame clones only, not all of them. The V and J calls and clone size come from that table; D and trimming were worked out from the DNA. The sample contains around 190,000 clones, around 79% of which appear only once.

This TCR came from a woman aged 40 to 55 with COVID-19, enrolled during active disease. Input material: peripheral blood. J is TRBJ1-2 and V is TRBV11-2, with D unresolved. The CDR3: CASSLDRIGYTF. The CDR3 DNA is TGTGCCAGCAGCTTAGACAGAATCGGGTACACCTTC.